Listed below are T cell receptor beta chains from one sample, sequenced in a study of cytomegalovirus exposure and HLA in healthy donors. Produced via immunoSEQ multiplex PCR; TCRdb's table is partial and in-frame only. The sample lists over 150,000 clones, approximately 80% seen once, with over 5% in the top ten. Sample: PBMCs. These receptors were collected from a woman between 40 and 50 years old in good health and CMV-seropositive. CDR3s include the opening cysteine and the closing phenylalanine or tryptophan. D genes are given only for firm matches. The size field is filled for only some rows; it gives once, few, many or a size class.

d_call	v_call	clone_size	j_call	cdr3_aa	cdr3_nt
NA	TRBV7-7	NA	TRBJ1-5	CASSLRVAGFGQPQHF	TGTGCCAGCAGCTTAAGGGTCGCGGGGTTTGGTCAGCCCCAGCATTTT
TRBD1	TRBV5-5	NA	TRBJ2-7	CASSLRGGKNEQYF	TGTGCCAGCAGCTTGCGAGGGGGCAAGAACGAGCAGTACTTC
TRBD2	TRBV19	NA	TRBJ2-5	CASSSPGLAGLTQETQYF	TGTGCCAGTAGTTCTCCGGGACTAGCGGGTCTAACCCAAGAGACCCAGTACTTC
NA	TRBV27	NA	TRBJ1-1	CASSFSGANTEAFF	TGTGCCAGCAGTTTCTCAGGGGCGAACACTGAAGCTTTCTTT
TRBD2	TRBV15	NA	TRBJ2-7	CATSRDGGTSDLYEQYF	TGTGCCACCAGCAGAGATGGGGGGACTAGCGACCTCTACGAGCAGTACTTC
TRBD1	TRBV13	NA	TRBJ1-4	CASSSGTGGVTGEKLFF	TGTGCCAGCAGCTCCGGGACAGGGGGCGTCACCGGCGAAAAACTGTTTTTT
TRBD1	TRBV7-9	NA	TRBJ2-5	CASSLPGQGRRETQYF	TGTGCCAGCAGCCTGCCCGGACAGGGGCGTCGGGAGACCCAGTACTTC
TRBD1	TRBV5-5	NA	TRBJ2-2	CASSSSTGISGELFF	TGTGCCAGCAGCTCCTCGACAGGGATTAGCGGGGAGCTGTTTTTT
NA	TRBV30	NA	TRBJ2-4	CAWGLKNIQYF	TGTGCCTGGGGGCTAAAAAACATTCAGTACTTC
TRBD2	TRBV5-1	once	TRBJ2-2	CASSRMGLAKNTGELFF	TGCGCCAGCAGCCGGATGGGACTAGCGAAGAACACCGGGGAGCTGTTTTTT
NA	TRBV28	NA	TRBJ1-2	CASSFPAGYGYTF	TGTGCCAGCAGTTTCCCGGCAGGATATGGCTACACCTTC
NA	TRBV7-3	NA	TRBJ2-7	CASNPPWRILYEQYF	TGTGCCAGCAACCCCCCCTGGCGGATCCTATACGAGCAGTACTTC
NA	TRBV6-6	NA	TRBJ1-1	CASSYSGRSNTEAFF	TGTGCCAGCAGTTACTCGGGCCGGTCGAACACTGAAGCTTTCTTT
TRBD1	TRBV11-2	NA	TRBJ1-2	CASSASGTGAFYGYTF	TGTGCCAGCAGCGCCTCCGGGACAGGGGCGTTCTATGGCTACACCTTC
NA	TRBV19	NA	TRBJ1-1	CASSITQGYTEAFF	TGTGCCAGTAGTATAACCCAGGGTTACACTGAAGCTTTCTTT
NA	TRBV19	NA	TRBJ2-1	CASSIQYVQFF	TGTGCCAGTAGTATTCAGTATGTGCAGTTCTTC
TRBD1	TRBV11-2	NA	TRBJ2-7	CASSFLPKGTAPYEQYF	TGTGCCAGCAGCTTTTTACCGAAGGGGACAGCCCCCTACGAGCAGTACTTC
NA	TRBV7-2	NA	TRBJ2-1	CASSLAWGDEQFF	TGTGCCAGCAGCTTAGCTTGGGGCGATGAGCAGTTCTTC
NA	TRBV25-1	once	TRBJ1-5	CASSNGYSNQPQHF	TGTGCCAGCAGTAACGGGTATAGCAATCAGCCCCAGCATTTT
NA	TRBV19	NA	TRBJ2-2	CASEVPGELFF	TGTGCCAGCGAGGTTCCCGGGGAGCTGTTTTTT
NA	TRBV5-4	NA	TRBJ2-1	CASSMNRVSEQFF	TGTGCCAGCAGCATGAACAGGGTATCTGAGCAGTTCTTC
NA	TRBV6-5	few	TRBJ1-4	CASRPTGWGEKLFF	TGTGCCAGCAGGCCAACAGGGTGGGGGGAAAAACTGTTTTTT
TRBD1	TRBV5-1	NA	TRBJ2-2	CASSLRTGTGELFF	TGCGCCAGCAGCTTGCGGACAGGGACCGGGGAGCTGTTTTTT
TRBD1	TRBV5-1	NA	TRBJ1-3	CASSYTGGSGNTIYF	TGCGCCAGCAGCTACACAGGGGGCTCTGGAAACACCATATATTTT
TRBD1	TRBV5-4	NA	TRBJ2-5	CASSSYRGKETQYF	TGTGCCAGCAGCTCGTACAGGGGTAAAGAGACCCAGTACTTC
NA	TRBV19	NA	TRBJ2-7	CASSNPPLTSRGVTEQYF	TGTGCCAGTAGTAACCCCCCGCTGACTAGTCGTGGAGTTACCGAGCAGTACTTC
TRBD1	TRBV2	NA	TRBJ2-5	CASSGHRGLQETQYF	TGTGCCAGCAGCGGGCACAGGGGGCTCCAAGAGACCCAGTACTTC
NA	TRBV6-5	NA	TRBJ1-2	CASSGGYGYTF	TGTGCCAGCAGCGGGGGGTATGGCTACACCTTC
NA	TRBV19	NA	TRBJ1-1	CASGPDRATEAFF	TGTGCCAGTGGTCCCGACAGAGCCACTGAAGCTTTCTTT
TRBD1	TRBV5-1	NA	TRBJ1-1	CASRRRTGGTEAFF	TGCGCCAGCAGGCGCCGGACAGGGGGCACTGAAGCTTTCTTT
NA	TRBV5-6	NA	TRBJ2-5	CASSPGHKETQYF	TGTGCCAGCAGCCCGGGACATAAAGAGACCCAGTACTTC
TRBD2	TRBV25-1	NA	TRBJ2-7	CASSDPSGITYEQYF	TGTGCCAGCAGTGACCCTAGCGGGATCACCTACGAGCAGTACTTC
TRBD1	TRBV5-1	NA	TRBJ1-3	CASSSQGGSGNTIYF	TGCGCCAGCAGCTCACAGGGGGGCTCTGGAAACACCATATATTTT
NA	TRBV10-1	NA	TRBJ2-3	CASSEVVTDTQYF	TGCGCCAGCAGTGAGGTAGTAACAGATACGCAGTATTTT